This TCR beta chain derives from a study of T-cell reconstitution after alpha-beta-depleted transplantation in children. Overall study results and limits: Surviving thymic progenitors and recipient T cells were the source of high TCRbeta diversity at day 60 in some patients. About two months after transplant, alpha-beta T cells reportedly came from several hundred expanded graft clones. Once a year had passed after transplant, T-cell counts and diversity came mostly from newly produced T cells.

This clonotype was seen at least ten times. Its specificity is not known. Unique molecular identifiers were built into the TCRbeta library. One entry per CDR3 protein, called by TCRdb with MiXCR from the PCR reads. The sample has approximately 490,000 distinct CDR3 sequences; approximately 10% are singletons. The ends were cut back, 6 bases at V and 4 bases at J, with 9 bases in the middle. This CDR3 spans 12 amino acids. The sample here was PBMCs, taken before TCRalphabeta/CD19-depleted stem cell transplant. This TCR came from a child aged 2 to 15 with inherited bone marrow failure, due to receive a stem cell transplant. This sequence joins TRBV12-3 or TRBV12-4 and TRBJ1-2; D remains unclear. CDR3 coding DNA: TGTGCCAGCAGCGCCCCCCGCTATGGCTACACCTTC. This codes for CASSAPRYGYTF.